This is a list of T cell receptor beta chains from one sample in a study of T-cell memory formation after mild COVID-19. A single record per CDR3 protein comes from TCRdb applying MiXCR to the 5' RACE reads. The sample records 350,000 to 500,000 distinct CDR3 sequences, about a sixth being singletons. What was sequenced was PBMCs or a T cell subset sorted from them (not recorded which). Receptors were obtained from a man younger than 35 who had mild COVID-19 (a few samples of this study predate the infection). Cell type and time point are not known. CDR3s include the opening cysteine and the closing phenylalanine or tryptophan. A D gene is named only where the DNA matches it firmly. Rows may omit the clone size; those that give it use once, few, many or a size class.

v_call: TRBV18; j_call: TRBJ2-6; d_call: -; clone_size: -; cdr3_nt: TGTGCCAGCTCACCAACGATGACTGGGGCCAACGTCCTGACTTTC; cdr3_aa: CASSPTMTGANVLTF
v_call: TRBV29-1; j_call: TRBJ1-2; d_call: -; clone_size: -; cdr3_nt: TGCAGCGTTTACTACTATAACTATGGCTACACCTTC; cdr3_aa: CSVYYYNYGYTF
v_call: TRBV10-3; j_call: TRBJ2-1; d_call: -; clone_size: few; cdr3_nt: TGTGCCGCCGGAACCTACAATGAGCAGTTCTTC; cdr3_aa: CAAGTYNEQFF
v_call: TRBV5-1; j_call: TRBJ2-5; d_call: TRBD2; clone_size: few; cdr3_nt: TGCGCCAGCAGCTTGGCCCTAGCGGGGTTCGGTGAGACCCAGTACTTC; cdr3_aa: CASSLALAGFGETQYF
v_call: TRBV6-5; j_call: TRBJ1-2; d_call: -; clone_size: few; cdr3_nt: TGTGCCAGCAGTTACCCCGGGGGGGGCGATGGCTACACCTTC; cdr3_aa: CASSYPGGGDGYTF
v_call: TRBV29-1; j_call: TRBJ2-3; d_call: TRBD2; clone_size: -; cdr3_nt: TGCAGCGTTGTGTCTAGCGGGGGGATTAGCACAGATACGCAGTATTTT; cdr3_aa: CSVVSSGGISTDTQYF
v_call: TRBV25-1; j_call: TRBJ2-1; d_call: -; clone_size: -; cdr3_nt: TGTGCCAGCATGGGGAACGGCGGGGAAGCCGTCGGTGAGCAGTTCTTC; cdr3_aa: CASMGNGGEAVGEQFF
v_call: TRBV18; j_call: TRBJ2-5; d_call: -; clone_size: -; cdr3_nt: TGTGCCAGCTCACCAACGAGCGCTCAAGAGACCCAGTACTTC; cdr3_aa: CASSPTSAQETQYF
v_call: TRBV9; j_call: TRBJ1-1; d_call: -; clone_size: few; cdr3_nt: TGTGCCAGCAGCAAAACCTCCAGGGTCACCACTGAAGCTTTCTTT; cdr3_aa: CASSKTSRVTTEAFF
v_call: TRBV6-5; j_call: TRBJ2-3; d_call: TRBD2; clone_size: few; cdr3_nt: TGTGCCAGCAGTTCCCCGGGGGGGGCGGATACGCAGTATTTT; cdr3_aa: CASSSPGGADTQYF
v_call: TRBV5-1; j_call: TRBJ2-2; d_call: TRBD2; clone_size: few; cdr3_nt: TGCGCCAGCCGGGGGGTCCTGAACACCGGGGAGCTGTTTTTT; cdr3_aa: CASRGVLNTGELFF
v_call: TRBV7-6; j_call: TRBJ1-1; d_call: -; clone_size: few; cdr3_nt: TGTGCCAGCAGCTTAGGTGACAGGCCGAACACTGAAGCTTTCTTT; cdr3_aa: CASSLGDRPNTEAFF
v_call: TRBV6-2/TRBV6-3; j_call: TRBJ1-5; d_call: -; clone_size: -; cdr3_nt: TGTGCCAGCAGTTACCCCCGTTTGCCCCAGCATTTT; cdr3_aa: CASSYPRLPQHF
v_call: TRBV29-1; j_call: TRBJ2-1; d_call: -; clone_size: many; cdr3_nt: TGCAGCGTTGTCGGTAATGAGCAGTTCTTC; cdr3_aa: CSVVGNEQFF
v_call: TRBV4-1; j_call: TRBJ2-7; d_call: TRBD1; clone_size: -; cdr3_nt: TGCGCCAGCAGCCGATCGGGACAGGGGACCTACGAGCAGTACTTC; cdr3_aa: CASSRSGQGTYEQYF
v_call: TRBV7-9; j_call: TRBJ2-1; d_call: -; clone_size: few; cdr3_nt: TGTGCCAGCAGCCCCCTGGCCGCCTACAATGAGCAGTTCTTC; cdr3_aa: CASSPLAAYNEQFF
v_call: TRBV7-8; j_call: TRBJ2-2; d_call: TRBD1; clone_size: -; cdr3_nt: TGTGCCTTCCGGCAGGGGGACAATAGAGGCGGGGAGCTGTTTTTT; cdr3_aa: CAFRQGDNRGGELFF
v_call: TRBV9; j_call: TRBJ2-5; d_call: TRBD2; clone_size: few; cdr3_nt: TGTGCCAGCAGCGCTCCACCCGCGGGGGGGCTTGAGACCCAGTACTTC; cdr3_aa: CASSAPPAGGLETQYF
v_call: TRBV6-1; j_call: TRBJ2-1; d_call: TRBD2; clone_size: -; cdr3_nt: TGTGCCAGCAGTGCGGGACTAGGGGGACACAATGAGCAGTTCTTC; cdr3_aa: CASSAGLGGHNEQFF
v_call: TRBV29-1; j_call: TRBJ1-5; d_call: -; clone_size: -; cdr3_nt: TGCAGCGTTGTCGCAGGGCGTGATCAGCCCCAGCATTTT; cdr3_aa: CSVVAGRDQPQHF
v_call: TRBV7-2; j_call: TRBJ1-1; d_call: -; clone_size: -; cdr3_nt: TGTGCCAGCAGCCCCGGGGGGGCAGTTGACACTGAAGCTTTCTTT; cdr3_aa: CASSPGGAVDTEAFF
v_call: TRBV11-2; j_call: TRBJ2-4; d_call: -; clone_size: few; cdr3_nt: TGTGCCAGCAGCCCGACCCGGATAGCCGAAGCCAAAAACATTCAGTACTTC; cdr3_aa: CASSPTRIAEAKNIQYF
v_call: TRBV24-1; j_call: TRBJ2-2; d_call: -; clone_size: -; cdr3_nt: TGTGCCACCAATGGGAACACCGGGGAGCTGTTTTTT; cdr3_aa: CATNGNTGELFF
v_call: TRBV9; j_call: TRBJ1-1; d_call: -; clone_size: many; cdr3_nt: TGTGCCAGCAGCGTAGGCTCGCCGGGGGCCACTGAAGCTTTCTTT; cdr3_aa: CASSVGSPGATEAFF
v_call: TRBV7-9; j_call: TRBJ2-7; d_call: TRBD1; clone_size: few; cdr3_nt: TGTGCCAGCAGCGTGGGACAGGGGCAGTACGAGCAGTACTTC; cdr3_aa: CASSVGQGQYEQYF
v_call: TRBV6-5; j_call: TRBJ1-2; d_call: -; clone_size: -; cdr3_nt: TGTGCCAGCAGTCCTGGGTTTTCTGACTATGGCTACACCTTC; cdr3_aa: CASSPGFSDYGYTF
v_call: TRBV19; j_call: TRBJ1-2; d_call: -; clone_size: -; cdr3_nt: TGTGCCAGTAGTATTCACCACCCCGGAGTCTACACCTTC; cdr3_aa: CASSIHHPGVYTF
v_call: TRBV20-1; j_call: TRBJ2-3; d_call: -; clone_size: few; cdr3_nt: TGCAGTGCTAGAATTCTGATGGCGGGACTGAGCACAGATACGCAGTATTTT; cdr3_aa: CSARILMAGLSTDTQYF
v_call: TRBV11-2; j_call: TRBJ1-1; d_call: -; clone_size: -; cdr3_nt: TGTGCCAGCAGCTTAAGTCAGCTAATGAACACTGAAGCTTTCTTT; cdr3_aa: CASSLSQLMNTEAFF
v_call: TRBV20-1; j_call: TRBJ2-3; d_call: -; clone_size: -; cdr3_nt: TGCAGTGCCATCGACAGAACAGATACGCAGTATTTT; cdr3_aa: CSAIDRTDTQYF
v_call: TRBV4-1; j_call: TRBJ2-5; d_call: -; clone_size: -; cdr3_nt: TGCGCCAGCAGCCAGGCGCGGATAGGAGAGACCCAGTACTTC; cdr3_aa: CASSQARIGETQYF
v_call: TRBV12-5; j_call: TRBJ2-2; d_call: -; clone_size: -; cdr3_nt: TGTGCTAGTGGTTTGATAGTCTGGGACGGAAGACGGACGAACACCGGGGAGCTGTTTTTT; cdr3_aa: CASGLIVWDGRRTNTGELFF
v_call: TRBV4-3; j_call: TRBJ2-1; d_call: TRBD1; clone_size: -; cdr3_nt: TGCGCCAGCAGCCAAGATTCCAGGACAGGGGAATTTGAGCAGTTCTTC; cdr3_aa: CASSQDSRTGEFEQFF
v_call: TRBV12-3/TRBV12-4; j_call: TRBJ2-2; d_call: -; clone_size: few; cdr3_nt: TGTGCCAGCAGTGCCGGGACAAGTTACACCGGGGAGCTGTTTTTT; cdr3_aa: CASSAGTSYTGELFF
v_call: TRBV5-1; j_call: TRBJ1-2; d_call: -; clone_size: many; cdr3_nt: TGCGCCAGCAGCTTGGAAGGTTCTGAGGGCTACACCTTC; cdr3_aa: CASSLEGSEGYTF
v_call: TRBV6-5; j_call: TRBJ2-3; d_call: TRBD2; clone_size: -; cdr3_nt: TGTGCCAGCAGAGAACCGGGACTAGCGGGCCCTCAGTATTTT; cdr3_aa: CASREPGLAGPQYF
v_call: TRBV7-9; j_call: TRBJ2-1; d_call: -; clone_size: -; cdr3_nt: TGTGCCAGCAGCTTAGCCCTTCCGAGCAATGAGCAGTTCTTC; cdr3_aa: CASSLALPSNEQFF
v_call: TRBV7-2; j_call: TRBJ2-2; d_call: -; clone_size: many; cdr3_nt: TGTGCCAGCAGCGCAAATATGGGCACCGGGGAGCTGTTTTTT; cdr3_aa: CASSANMGTGELFF
v_call: TRBV28; j_call: TRBJ2-1; d_call: -; clone_size: -; cdr3_nt: TGTGCCAGCACCCCGGGGGACCCCAATGAGCAGTTCTTC; cdr3_aa: CASTPGDPNEQFF
v_call: TRBV24-1; j_call: TRBJ2-1; d_call: -; clone_size: -; cdr3_nt: TGTGCCACCAGTGATAACCGTGAGCAGTTCTTC; cdr3_aa: CATSDNREQFF
v_call: TRBV12-5; j_call: TRBJ1-2; d_call: -; clone_size: few; cdr3_nt: TGTGCTAGTGGTATCCCGACGGGCGGCTATGGCTACACCTTC; cdr3_aa: CASGIPTGGYGYTF
v_call: TRBV10-3; j_call: TRBJ2-1; d_call: TRBD1; clone_size: -; cdr3_nt: TGTGCCATCAGCCGGGACAGGGTTAACCATGAGCAGTTCTTC; cdr3_aa: CAISRDRVNHEQFF
v_call: TRBV21-1; j_call: TRBJ2-5; d_call: -; clone_size: few; cdr3_nt: TGTGCCAGCAGCAAAGATCTCCTGGGGGCTGACAACCAAGAGACCCAGTACTTC; cdr3_aa: CASSKDLLGADNQETQYF
v_call: TRBV11-2; j_call: TRBJ2-3; d_call: -; clone_size: few; cdr3_nt: TGTGCCAGCAGCCCGGGACTGAGCGGCAGACCAGATACGCAGTATTTT; cdr3_aa: CASSPGLSGRPDTQYF
v_call: TRBV9; j_call: TRBJ1-2; d_call: -; clone_size: -; cdr3_nt: TGTGCCAGCAGCGTAGATACCGTGTTCTATGGCTACACCTTC; cdr3_aa: CASSVDTVFYGYTF
v_call: TRBV15; j_call: TRBJ2-3; d_call: -; clone_size: -; cdr3_nt: TGTGCCACCAGCAGCCGATATGCAGGGCTGGATACGCAGTATTTT; cdr3_aa: CATSSRYAGLDTQYF
v_call: TRBV4-1; j_call: TRBJ1-5; d_call: -; clone_size: few; cdr3_nt: TGCGCCAGCAGCCAGGGGGGGTTTAGCAATCAGCCCCAGCATTTT; cdr3_aa: CASSQGGFSNQPQHF
v_call: TRBV27; j_call: TRBJ1-6; d_call: -; clone_size: -; cdr3_nt: TGTGCCAGCAGTACTTCACCCCTCCACTTT; cdr3_aa: CASSTSPLHF
v_call: TRBV10-3; j_call: TRBJ1-2; d_call: -; clone_size: -; cdr3_nt: TGTGCCATCAGTGAGTGGCAGGGTCATGGCTACACCTTC; cdr3_aa: CAISEWQGHGYTF
v_call: TRBV4-2; j_call: TRBJ1-3; d_call: -; clone_size: few; cdr3_nt: TGTGCCAGCAGCCCTTTCCAGGACGGAACTGGAAACACCATATATTTT; cdr3_aa: CASSPFQDGTGNTIYF
v_call: TRBV7-9; j_call: TRBJ1-2; d_call: -; clone_size: few; cdr3_nt: TGTGCCAGCAGCTACCTTGCCCCGGACAGTCAGGGCTACACCTTC; cdr3_aa: CASSYLAPDSQGYTF
v_call: TRBV4-2; j_call: TRBJ1-2; d_call: -; clone_size: -; cdr3_nt: TGTGCCAGCAGCCAGAAAGACAGACAAAAATCTAATGGCTACACCTTC; cdr3_aa: CASSQKDRQKSNGYTF
v_call: TRBV18; j_call: TRBJ2-5; d_call: -; clone_size: many; cdr3_nt: TGTGCCAGCTCACCAGAGCAAGAGACCCAGTACTTC; cdr3_aa: CASSPEQETQYF
v_call: TRBV4-3; j_call: TRBJ1-2; d_call: -; clone_size: -; cdr3_nt: TGCGCCAGCAGCCAAGATCTCAGTCCTAACTATGGCTACACCTTC; cdr3_aa: CASSQDLSPNYGYTF
v_call: TRBV6-6; j_call: TRBJ1-1; d_call: -; clone_size: -; cdr3_nt: TGTGCCAGCAGGGAGTATTCCGAGGGGTCTGAAGCTTTCTTT; cdr3_aa: CASREYSEGSEAFF
v_call: TRBV18; j_call: TRBJ2-7; d_call: TRBD2; clone_size: few; cdr3_nt: TGTGCCAGCTCACAGACTAGCGGGAACTACGAGCAGTACTTC; cdr3_aa: CASSQTSGNYEQYF
v_call: TRBV7-9; j_call: TRBJ2-3; d_call: TRBD2; clone_size: few; cdr3_nt: TGTGCCAGCAGGTCATTTGGGACTAGCGGGGGAAAAATGGATACGCAGTATTTT; cdr3_aa: CASRSFGTSGGKMDTQYF